This T cell receptor (beta chain) stems from a study of cytomegalovirus exposure and HLA in healthy donors. General study findings and limits: As confirmed in vitro, a few CMV-associated chains were specific for CMV antigens.

V lost 2 bases and J 3 bases, leaving 12 bases between the germline ends. Germline V gene sequence: CDR1 SGHNT, CDR2 YYREEE (reference sequence). The CDR3 extends over 14 amino acids. PCR employed 60 Vbeta and 13 Jbeta primers. Repertoires were generated with immunoSEQ multiplex PCR, while TCRdb's copy carries only in-frame clones and drops some. The sample lists tens of thousands of clones, 60% to 70% seen once, with around 6.5% in the top ten. For this clone: What it recognizes is unknown.

V is TRBV5-4 and J is TRBJ2-7, with D tentatively TRBD2 (7 bases). The receptor's source is a woman in her twenties or thirties in good health and CMV-seronegative. Sequencing used PBMCs. CDR3 nucleotide sequence: TGTGCCAGCAGCTTTGGGGGGGGCCACTACGAGCAGTACTTC. This gives the protein CASSFGGGHYEQYF.